The rows below give T cell receptor beta chains drawn from one sample of a study of T cells after yellow fever vaccination. One entry per CDR3 protein results from TCRdb running MiXCR on the 5' RACE reads. The sample includes around 26,000 distinct CDR3 sequences, approximately 3.2% seen only once; the top ten take approximately 0.89%. Source: PBMCs, either bulk or a sorted T-cell subset (CD4+, CD8+, memory, or dextramer-sorted; not recorded which), taken about 41 days after the first yellow fever vaccination. These receptors were collected from a man aged 18 to 35 who received the YFV17D yellow fever vaccine. CDR3s include the opening cysteine and the closing phenylalanine or tryptophan. A D gene is named only where the DNA matches it firmly. Some rows mark clone size as missing; the rest say once, few, many or name a class of expanded clone.

d_gene	v_gene	j_gene	abundance	CDR3aa	CDR3nt
TRBD2	TRBV6-5	TRBJ2-3	many	CASSRAGLAGIDTQYF	TGTGCCAGCAGCCGCGCCGGACTAGCGGGGATAGATACGCAGTATTTT
.	TRBV7-9	TRBJ1-1	many	CASQEVNTEAFF	TGTGCCAGCCAAGAGGTGAACACTGAAGCTTTCTTT
.	TRBV25-1	TRBJ1-1	many	CASIPQGKSTEAFF	TGTGCCAGTATCCCCCAGGGGAAATCCACTGAAGCTTTCTTT
.	TRBV7-2	TRBJ2-2	many	CASRSFGTDLNTGELFF	TGTGCCAGCAGGTCGTTTGGGACGGATCTGAACACCGGGGAGCTGTTTTTT
.	TRBV5-6	TRBJ2-2	many	CASSALGKGVTGELFF	TGTGCCAGCAGCGCCCTCGGCAAAGGGGTCACCGGGGAGCTGTTTTTT
TRBD2	TRBV5-1	TRBJ2-3	many	CASRRLAGSTDTQYF	TGCGCCAGCAGGAGACTAGCGGGGAGCACAGATACGCAGTATTTT
.	TRBV20-1	TRBJ1-1	medium-sized	CSGVRLTNTEAFF	TGCAGTGGGGTCCGTCTTACGAACACTGAAGCTTTCTTT
TRBD2	TRBV12-3/TRBV12-4	TRBJ2-3	many	CASSFAGGSTDTQYF	TGTGCCAGCAGTTTTGCGGGGGGAAGCACAGATACGCAGTATTTT
.	TRBV7-2	TRBJ2-1	many	CASSLMLPLNEQFF	TGTGCCAGCAGCTTAATGTTACCCCTCAATGAGCAGTTCTTC
.	TRBV6-1	TRBJ2-3	.	CASRVTDTDTQYF	TGTGCCAGCAGGGTGACAGATACAGATACGCAGTATTTT
TRBD1	TRBV5-1	TRBJ2-7	many	CASRRDRGYEQYF	TGCGCCAGCCGTCGGGACAGGGGTTACGAGCAGTACTTC
TRBD1	TRBV12-3/TRBV12-4	TRBJ1-1	many	CASSTGEGTEAFF	TGTGCCAGCAGTACAGGGGAGGGGACTGAAGCTTTCTTT
TRBD1	TRBV6-5	TRBJ2-2	medium-sized	CASRSGTGPSGELFF	TGTGCCAGCAGATCCGGGACAGGGCCTAGCGGGGAGCTGTTTTTT
.	TRBV5-1	TRBJ1-1	medium-sized	CASSIPGRMNTEAFF	TGCGCCAGCTCCATTCCGGGGCGAATGAACACTGAAGCTTTCTTT
.	TRBV11-3	TRBJ2-3	many	CASSLAGPPDTQYF	TGTGCCAGCAGCTTAGCGGGACCCCCAGATACGCAGTATTTT
TRBD1	TRBV5-1	TRBJ1-5	many	CASSLTGGDQPQHF	TGCGCCAGCAGCTTAACAGGGGGGGATCAGCCCCAGCATTTT
TRBD1	TRBV7-9	TRBJ1-1	many	CASSLGQGEAFF	TGTGCCAGCAGCCTTGGACAGGGTGAAGCTTTCTTT
.	TRBV5-6	TRBJ2-2	many	CASSHTKGGNTGELFF	TGTGCCAGCAGCCACACGAAGGGAGGGAACACCGGGGAGCTGTTTTTT
.	TRBV7-2	TRBJ1-2	many	CASSYFLGYTF	TGTGCCAGCAGCTATTTTCTCGGCTACACCTTC
.	TRBV3-1	TRBJ2-3	medium-sized	CASSQFVGNTQYF	TGTGCCAGCAGCCAATTCGTCGGCAATACGCAGTATTTT
.	TRBV7-9	TRBJ1-1	many	CATTRDGGATEAFF	TGTGCCACCACGCGGGATGGGGGGGCCACTGAAGCTTTCTTT
TRBD2	TRBV20-1	TRBJ2-5	few	CSAPSPPERGGQETQYF	TGCAGTGCGCCTAGTCCGCCTGAGCGGGGGGGGCAAGAGACCCAGTACTTC
TRBD1	TRBV5-4	TRBJ2-5	many	CASSTGQAQETQYF	TGTGCCAGCAGTACGGGACAGGCACAAGAGACCCAGTACTTC
TRBD2	TRBV29-1	TRBJ2-3	many	CSFGGARDTQYF	TGCAGCTTCGGGGGGGCCAGAGATACGCAGTATTTT
TRBD1	TRBV18	TRBJ1-3	many	CASSPNPTGRNTIYF	TGTGCCAGCTCACCGAACCCGACAGGGCGCAACACCATATATTTT
TRBD1	TRBV2	TRBJ2-7	many	CAITGTDSYEQYF	TGTGCCATCACCGGGACAGACTCCTACGAGCAGTACTTC
TRBD1	TRBV4-3	TRBJ1-5	many	CASSYNRGQPQHF	TGCGCCAGCAGCTACAACAGGGGCCAGCCCCAGCATTTT
.	TRBV4-3	TRBJ2-1	many	CASSQNPESSYNEQFF	TGCGCCAGCAGCCAGAACCCCGAGAGCTCCTACAATGAGCAGTTCTTC
TRBD1	TRBV20-1	TRBJ2-2	many	CSARGGQGAIGELFF	TGCAGTGCTAGAGGGGGACAGGGGGCGATCGGGGAGCTGTTTTTT
.	TRBV19	TRBJ2-7	many	CASSKLQSSYEQYF	TGTGCCAGTAGTAAACTACAGAGCTCCTACGAGCAGTACTTC
.	TRBV9	TRBJ2-3	many	CASSVLIGASTDTQYF	TGTGCCAGCAGCGTATTAATTGGGGCTAGCACAGATACGCAGTATTTT
.	TRBV11-2	TRBJ2-4	many	CASSLHFVQALAKNIQYF	TGTGCCAGCAGCTTACATTTCGTACAGGCGCTAGCCAAAAACATTCAGTACTTC
.	TRBV12-3/TRBV12-4	TRBJ1-2	many	CASRERNYGYTF	TGTGCCAGCAGGGAACGCAACTATGGCTACACCTTC
.	TRBV28	TRBJ1-4	medium-sized	CASSSPGMGANEKLFF	TGTGCCAGCAGTTCTCCGGGGATGGGGGCGAATGAAAAACTGTTTTTT
.	TRBV4-3	TRBJ2-7	many	CASSQGLDSTYEQYF	TGCGCCAGCAGCCAAGGGCTCGACAGTACCTACGAGCAGTACTTC
.	TRBV5-4	TRBJ1-4	many	CASSLETNEKLFF	TGTGCCAGCAGCTTGGAGACAAATGAAAAACTGTTTTTT
.	TRBV2	TRBJ2-1	many	CASSEALGQFNEQFF	TGTGCCAGCAGTGAAGCCCTCGGACAGTTCAATGAGCAGTTCTTC
.	TRBV20-1	TRBJ2-5	many	CSARDPTGQETQYF	TGCAGTGCTAGAGACCCGACAGGCCAAGAGACCCAGTACTTC
.	TRBV2	TRBJ2-5	many	CATSKQETQYF	TGTGCCACTTCGAAACAAGAGACCCAGTACTTC
.	TRBV25-1	TRBJ1-5	many	CASPDRLQQPQHF	TGTGCCAGCCCGGACAGACTCCAGCAGCCCCAGCATTTT
TRBD2	TRBV7-2	TRBJ2-3	many	CASSRRPLAGATDTQYF	TGTGCCAGCAGCCGACGCCCTCTAGCGGGGGCCACAGATACGCAGTATTTT
.	TRBV5-4	TRBJ2-2	many	CASRRGLSNTGELFF	TGTGCCAGCAGGCGGGGACTGTCGAACACCGGGGAGCTGTTTTTT
.	TRBV5-1	TRBJ2-2	many	CASSQTARENTGELFF	TGCGCCAGCAGCCAGACCGCGAGGGAGAACACCGGGGAGCTGTTTTTT
TRBD1	TRBV18	TRBJ2-4	many	CASSPGQENIQYF	TGTGCCAGCTCACCGGGACAGGAGAACATTCAGTACTTC
.	TRBV4-3	TRBJ1-1	many	CASSQGGRNTEAFF	TGCGCCAGCAGCCAAGGGGGTAGGAACACTGAAGCTTTCTTT
TRBD1	TRBV4-1	TRBJ1-2	many	CASSPRQGGYTF	TGCGCCAGCAGCCCACGACAGGGTGGCTACACCTTC
TRBD2	TRBV6-2/TRBV6-3	TRBJ2-5	many	CASSYRPWTSLGETQYF	TGTGCCAGCAGTTACCGACCTTGGACTAGCCTCGGGGAGACCCAGTACTTC
.	TRBV12-3/TRBV12-4	TRBJ2-2	many	CASSFRTGELFF	TGTGCCAGCAGTTTTAGGACCGGGGAGCTGTTTTTT
.	TRBV12-2	TRBJ1-1	few	CASRTRQGGNTEAFF	TGTGCAAGTCGCACCCGACAGGGGGGTAACACTGAAGCTTTCTTT
TRBD2	TRBV29-1	TRBJ2-1	medium-sized	CSVEATSGGANEQFF	TGCAGCGTTGAAGCAACTAGCGGGGGGGCGAATGAGCAGTTCTTC
.	TRBV18	TRBJ1-2	many	CASSSTGQDYGYTF	TGTGCCAGCTCATCCACCGGACAAGACTATGGCTACACCTTC
.	TRBV20-1	TRBJ2-1	many	CSGRRGGEGNEQFF	TGCAGTGGGAGAAGGGGGGGGGAGGGCAATGAGCAGTTCTTC
TRBD1	TRBV30	TRBJ1-6	many	CASGTADNSPLHF	TGTGCCTCTGGGACAGCCGATAATTCACCCCTCCACTTT
.	TRBV7-2	TRBJ1-1	many	CASSSIRDTEAFF	TGTGCCAGCAGTTCTATCAGGGATACTGAAGCTTTCTTT
.	TRBV10-3	TRBJ1-2	many	CAISESIEDGYTF	TGTGCCATCAGTGAGTCGATAGAGGATGGCTACACCTTC
.	TRBV4-3	TRBJ1-5	many	CASSAYMGEQPQHF	TGCGCCAGCAGCGCCTACATGGGGGAGCAGCCCCAGCATTTT
TRBD2	TRBV20-1	TRBJ2-7	many	CSALPGGALYEQYF	TGCAGTGCTTTACCGGGGGGGGCGTTATACGAGCAGTACTTC
TRBD1	TRBV10-3	TRBJ1-5	many	CAISTGQGAEGDQPQHF	TGTGCCATCAGTACCGGACAGGGGGCAGAGGGCGATCAGCCCCAGCATTTT
.	TRBV20-1	TRBJ2-1	medium-sized	CSARDLAGPYNEQFF	TGCAGTGCTAGAGATTTGGCGGGGCCCTACAATGAGCAGTTCTTC
.	TRBV6-5	TRBJ1-3	many	CASSYSRLSGNTIYF	TGTGCCAGCAGTTACTCTCGGCTATCTGGAAACACCATATATTTT